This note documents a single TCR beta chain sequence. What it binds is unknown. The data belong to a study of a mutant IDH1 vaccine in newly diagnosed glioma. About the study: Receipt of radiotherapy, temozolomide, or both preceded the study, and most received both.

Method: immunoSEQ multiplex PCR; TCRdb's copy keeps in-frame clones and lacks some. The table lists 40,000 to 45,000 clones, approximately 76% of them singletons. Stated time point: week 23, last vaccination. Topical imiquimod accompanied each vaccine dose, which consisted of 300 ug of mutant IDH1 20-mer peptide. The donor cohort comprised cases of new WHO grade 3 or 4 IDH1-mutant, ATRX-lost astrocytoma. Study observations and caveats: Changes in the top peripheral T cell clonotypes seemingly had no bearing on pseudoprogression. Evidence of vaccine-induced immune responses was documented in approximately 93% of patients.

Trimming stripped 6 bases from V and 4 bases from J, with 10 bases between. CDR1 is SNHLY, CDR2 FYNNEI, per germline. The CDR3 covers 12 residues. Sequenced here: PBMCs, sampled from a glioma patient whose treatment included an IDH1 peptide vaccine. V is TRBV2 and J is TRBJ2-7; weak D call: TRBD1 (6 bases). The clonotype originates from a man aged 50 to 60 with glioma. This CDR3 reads CASSQGGYEQYF. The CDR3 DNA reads TGTGCCAGCAGCCAAGGGGGATACGAGCAGTACTTC. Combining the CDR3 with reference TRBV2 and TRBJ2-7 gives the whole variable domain EPEVTQTPSHQVTQMGQEVILRCVPISNHLYFYWYRQILGQKVEFLVSFYNNEISEKSEIFDDQFSVERPDGSNFTLKIRSTKLEDSAMYFCASSQGGYEQYFGPGTRLTVT.